The T cell receptor (beta chain) described here comes from a study of post-analysis software for immune sequencing data. Whole-study findings and limits: With F measure, samples from one preparation batch clustered together strongly. The five TRBV segments detected at higher frequency in patients than in controls included TRBV5-6, TRBV5-1 and TRBV20-1.

Comment on this clonotype: The antigen remains undetermined.

Carried by the TCR beta cDNA libraries were unique molecular identifiers. T cells numbering about 0.9 to 10 million yielded cDNA molecules that totaled approximately 500,000. TCRdb reprocessed the PCR reads via MiXCR and lists one record per CDR3 protein. The table shows almost 700,000 distinct CDR3 sequences, with approximately 59% occurring only once. Germline V gene lookup returns CDR1 LGHNA and CDR2 YSLEER. The ends lost 0 bases at V and 8 bases at J; junction bases unmatched: 5. This CDR3 is 15 amino acids long. This sequence joins TRBV4-3 and TRBJ1-4; 8 bases line up with TRBD1. The clonotype was recovered from a girl aged 2 to 10 with multiple sclerosis. Material: blood. The CDR3 bases are TGCGCCAGCAGCCAAGATATGGCAGGGGGCGAAAAACTGTTTTTT. Amino acid sequence: CASSQDMAGGEKLFF.